This T cell receptor beta chain is drawn from a study of blood T cell repertoires in COVID-19. Study in general: Whether acute or convalescent, the COVID-19 samples came from the United States, Italy and Spain.

This clone was detected only once. Assay: immunoSEQ multiplex PCR; the TCRdb copy retains only in-frame clones and omits some. The sample lists 370,000 or so clones, about 90% seen once, with 1% to 1.5% in the top ten. CDR3 size: 15 residues. Trimming took 0 bases from V and 9 from J, leaving 12 bases between them. CDR1 and CDR2 (germline): MNHNS, SASEGT. The sequencing sample was made of PBMCs or T cells enriched from blood (not recorded which). The chain has TRBV6-1 and TRBJ1-6; D may be TRBD1 (5 bases). This clonotype was sampled from a man aged 30-40 years who had recovered from COVID-19. The DNA of the CDR3 is TGTGCCAGCAGTGAAGCGCTTCGGGGGTTTTCACCCCTCCACTTT. Its protein is CASSEALRGFSPLHF.